The clone carrying this TCR beta chain has more than one count but fewer than ten. Its antigen is unidentified. This entry comes from a study of T cell repertoires in cytomegalovirus infection. Study information: CMV infection together with matching HLA type was indicated by public TCR beta signatures.

Study results and caveats: HLA-C-restricted, CMV-specific TCR beta clonotypes were dominant ex vivo.

TCRdb ran MiXCR on the reads and lists one entry per CDR3 protein. The sample consists of some 110,000 distinct CDR3 sequences, about 9.5% of them appearing once. The length of the CDR3 is 13 residues. V shed 8 bases, J shed 4 bases, and the junction held 4 bases outside the gene matches. Germline CDR1 SEHNR, CDR2 FQNEAQ (reference sequence). This sequence originates from a human donor in good health (CMV status not recorded). Some clones in this sample may be carry-over from other donors' samples. Input material: PBMCs, sequenced either directly or after in vitro stimulation (not recorded which). The chain combines TRBV7-9 with TRBJ1-2, with 10 bases that match TRBD1. For the CDR3, the DNA is TGTGCCAGCGAGGACAGGGGGGCCTATGGCTACACCTTC. Translation: CASEDRGAYGYTF. Filled out from reference TRBV7-9 and TRBJ1-2, the complete variable domain reads DTGVSQNPRHKITKRGQNVTFRCDPISEHNRLYWYRQTLGQGPEFLTYFQNEAQLEKSRLLSDRFSAERPKGSFSTLEIQRTEQGDSAMYLCASEDRGAYGYTFGSGTRLTVV.